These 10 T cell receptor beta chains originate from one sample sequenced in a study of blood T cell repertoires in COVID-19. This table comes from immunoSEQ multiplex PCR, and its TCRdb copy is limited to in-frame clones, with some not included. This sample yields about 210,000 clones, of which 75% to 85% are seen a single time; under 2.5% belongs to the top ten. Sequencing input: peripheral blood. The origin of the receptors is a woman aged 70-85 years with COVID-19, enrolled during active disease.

The CDR3 sequence: CASSFRVFGQPQHF. The CDR3 bases are TGCGCCAGCAGCTTTCGGGTTTTTGGCCAGCCCCAGCATTTT. The rearrangement links TRBV4-3 to TRBJ1-5; D is ambiguous. The CDR3 runs 14 residues. CDR1 is LGHNA and CDR2 is YSLEER in the germline V gene. V was trimmed by 5 bases and J by 7 bases, leaving 15 bases between them.

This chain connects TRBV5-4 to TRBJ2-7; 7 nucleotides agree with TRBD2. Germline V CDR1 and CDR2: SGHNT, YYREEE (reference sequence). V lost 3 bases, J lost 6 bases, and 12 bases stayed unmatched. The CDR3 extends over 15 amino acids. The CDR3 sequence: CASSSPREGRAEQYF. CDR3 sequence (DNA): TGTGCCAGCAGCTCCCCTCGGGAAGGGAGGGCCGAGCAGTACTTC.

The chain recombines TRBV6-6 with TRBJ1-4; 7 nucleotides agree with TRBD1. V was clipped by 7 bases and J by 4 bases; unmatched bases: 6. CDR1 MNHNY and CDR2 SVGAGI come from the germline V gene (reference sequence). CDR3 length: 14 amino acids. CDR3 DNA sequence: TGTGCCAGCAACCCGAGGGGGCTTAATGAAAAACTGTTTTTT. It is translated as CASNPRGLNEKLFF.

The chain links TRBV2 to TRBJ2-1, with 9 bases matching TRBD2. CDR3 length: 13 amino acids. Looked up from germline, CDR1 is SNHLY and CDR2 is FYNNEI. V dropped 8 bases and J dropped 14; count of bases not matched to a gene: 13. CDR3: CASLLGAGGGKFF. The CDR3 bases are TGTGCCAGCCTCCTAGGGGCGGGAGGGGGTAAGTTCTTC.

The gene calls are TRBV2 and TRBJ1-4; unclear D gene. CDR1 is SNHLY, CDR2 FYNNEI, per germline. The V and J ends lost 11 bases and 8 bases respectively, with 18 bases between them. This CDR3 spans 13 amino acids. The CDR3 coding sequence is TGTGCCGGCACGGCGCTAGCAAGAGAAAAACTGTTTTTT. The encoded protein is CAGTALAREKLFF.

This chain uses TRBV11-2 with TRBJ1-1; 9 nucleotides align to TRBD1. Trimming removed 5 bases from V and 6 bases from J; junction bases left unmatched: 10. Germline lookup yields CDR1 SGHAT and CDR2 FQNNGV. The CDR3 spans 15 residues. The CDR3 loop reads CASSGTGTGTPEAFF. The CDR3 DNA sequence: TGTGCCAGCAGCGGGACCGGGACAGGGACCCCTGAAGCTTTCTTT.

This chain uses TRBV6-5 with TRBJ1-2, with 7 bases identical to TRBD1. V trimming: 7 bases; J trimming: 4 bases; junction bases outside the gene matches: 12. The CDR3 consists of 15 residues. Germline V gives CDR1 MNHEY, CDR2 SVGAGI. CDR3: CASNQIGTDLYGYTF. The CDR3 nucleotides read TGTGCCAGCAATCAAATCGGGACAGACCTCTATGGCTACACCTTC.

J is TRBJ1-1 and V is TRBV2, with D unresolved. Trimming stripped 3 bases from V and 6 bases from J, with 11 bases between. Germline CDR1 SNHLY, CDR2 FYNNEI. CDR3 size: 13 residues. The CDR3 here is CASSDFPVAEAFF. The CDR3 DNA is TGTGCCAGCAGTGACTTTCCGGTGGCTGAAGCTTTCTTT.

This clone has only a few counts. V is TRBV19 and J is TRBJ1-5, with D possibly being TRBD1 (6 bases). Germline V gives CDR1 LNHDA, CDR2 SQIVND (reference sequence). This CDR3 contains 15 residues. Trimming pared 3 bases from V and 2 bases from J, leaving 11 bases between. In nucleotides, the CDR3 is TGTGCCAGTAGTATGAACGCAGGGGGCAATCAGCCCCAGCATTTT. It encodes CASSMNAGGNQPQHF.

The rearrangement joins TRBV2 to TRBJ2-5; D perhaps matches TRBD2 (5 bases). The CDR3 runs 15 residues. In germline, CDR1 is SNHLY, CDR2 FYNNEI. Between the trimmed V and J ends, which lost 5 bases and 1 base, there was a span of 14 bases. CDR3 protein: CASSLTRTSQETQYF. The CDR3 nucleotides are TGTGCCAGCAGTTTAACTAGGACCTCCCAAGAGACCCAGTACTTC.